This T cell receptor (beta chain) was identified during a study of vaccination and CD4 T cells after COVID-19. Once obtained from cultured CD4+ T cells, the DNA was sequenced using the Oncomine TCR Beta short-read assay. TCRdb re-called the PCR reads through MiXCR, storing one row per CDR3 protein. This sample carries just over 2,500 distinct CDR3 sequences, just under 40% of them seen once, and the ten largest clones take more than 40%. A few counts support this clonotype. Its antigen is unknown. General study results and limits: Convalescent patients displayed spike mono-reactivity in 304 of 307 vaccine-specific clones.

Treatment here: roughly 10-day PBMC culture with coronavirus spike peptide pools or control peptides (ViraFEST assay). Gathering of the CD4+ T cells, from the unexposed donor, took place before the COVID-19 pandemic (2011-2018). Probes of unexposed-donor CD4+ T cells used SARS-CoV-2 S/N and four cold-coronavirus spikes (cells permitting). The CDR3 runs 16 residues. Germline trimming cut 5 bases from V and 2 bases from J; bases unmatched to any gene: 8. Germline values: CDR1 SGHVS, CDR2 FQNEAQ. The gene calls are TRBV7-8 and TRBJ2-3; 9 nucleotides agree with TRBD2. The sequence derives from a human donor in good health. Sample: CD4+ T cells from blood, cultured in vitro. CDR3 bases: TGTGCCAGCAGCCCCAAGACTAGCGGAACCACAGATACGCAGTATTTT. This codes for CASSPKTSGTTDTQYF. Combining the CDR3 with reference TRBV7-8 and TRBJ2-3 gives the whole variable domain GAGVSQSPRYKVAKRGQDVALRCDPISGHVSLFWYQQALGQGPEFLTYFQNEAQLDKSGLPSDRFFAERPEGSVSTLKIQRTQQEDSAVYLCASSPKTSGTTDTQYFGPGTRLTVL.